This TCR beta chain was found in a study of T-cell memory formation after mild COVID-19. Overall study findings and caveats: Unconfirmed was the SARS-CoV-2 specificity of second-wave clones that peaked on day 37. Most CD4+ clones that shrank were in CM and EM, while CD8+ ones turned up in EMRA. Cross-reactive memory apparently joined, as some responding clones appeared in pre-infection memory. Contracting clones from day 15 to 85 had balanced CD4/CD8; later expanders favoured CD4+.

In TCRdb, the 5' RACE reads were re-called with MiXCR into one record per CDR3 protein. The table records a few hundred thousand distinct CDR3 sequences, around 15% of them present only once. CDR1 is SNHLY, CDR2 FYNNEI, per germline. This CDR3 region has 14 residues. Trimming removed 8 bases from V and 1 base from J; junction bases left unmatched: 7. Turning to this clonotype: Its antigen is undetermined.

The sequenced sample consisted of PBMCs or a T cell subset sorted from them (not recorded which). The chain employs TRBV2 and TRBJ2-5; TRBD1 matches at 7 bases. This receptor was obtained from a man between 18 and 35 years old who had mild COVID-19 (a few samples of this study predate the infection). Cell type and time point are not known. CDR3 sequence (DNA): TGTGCCAGCCGTAGTCGGACAGGCCAAGAGACCCAGTACTTC. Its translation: CASRSRTGQETQYF.